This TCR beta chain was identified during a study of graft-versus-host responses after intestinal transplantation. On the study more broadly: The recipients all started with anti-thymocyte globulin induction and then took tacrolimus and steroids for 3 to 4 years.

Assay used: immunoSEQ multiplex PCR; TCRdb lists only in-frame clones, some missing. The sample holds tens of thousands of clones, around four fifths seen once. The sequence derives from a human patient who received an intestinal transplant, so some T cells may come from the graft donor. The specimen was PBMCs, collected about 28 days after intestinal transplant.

CDR3 sequence (DNA): TGTGCCAGCAGCTTAGCGGGGTCCTACAATGAGCAGTTCTTC. Translating gives CASSLAGSYNEQFF. V is TRBV7-2 and J is TRBJ2-1; unclear D gene. CDR3 size: 14 residues. The ends were cut back, 0 bases at V and 1 base at J, with 4 bases in the middle. Germline CDR1 and CDR2: SGHTA and FQGNSA.